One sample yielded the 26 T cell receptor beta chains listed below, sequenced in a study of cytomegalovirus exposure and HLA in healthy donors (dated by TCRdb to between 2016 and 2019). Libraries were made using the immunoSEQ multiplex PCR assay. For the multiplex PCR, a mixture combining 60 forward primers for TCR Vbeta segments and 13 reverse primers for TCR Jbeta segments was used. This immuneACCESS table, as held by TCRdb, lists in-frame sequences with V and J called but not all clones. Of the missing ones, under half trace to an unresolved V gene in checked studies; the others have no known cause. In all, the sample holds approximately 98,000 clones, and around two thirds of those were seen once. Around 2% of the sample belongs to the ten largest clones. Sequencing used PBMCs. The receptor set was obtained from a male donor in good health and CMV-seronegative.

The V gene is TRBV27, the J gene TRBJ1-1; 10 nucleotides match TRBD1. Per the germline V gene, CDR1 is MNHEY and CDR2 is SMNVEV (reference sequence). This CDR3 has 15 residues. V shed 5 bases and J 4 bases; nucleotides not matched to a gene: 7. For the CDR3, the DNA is TGTGCCAGCAGTCCATCCGGGACAGGGGTCACTGAAGCTTTCTTT. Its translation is CASSPSGTGVTEAFF.

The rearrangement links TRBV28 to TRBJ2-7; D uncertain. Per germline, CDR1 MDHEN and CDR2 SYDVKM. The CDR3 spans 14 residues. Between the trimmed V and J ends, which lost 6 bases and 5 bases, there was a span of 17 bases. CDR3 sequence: CASSPLLLLHEQYF. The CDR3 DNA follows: TGTGCCAGCAGCCCACTTCTTCTCCTTCACGAGCAGTACTTC.

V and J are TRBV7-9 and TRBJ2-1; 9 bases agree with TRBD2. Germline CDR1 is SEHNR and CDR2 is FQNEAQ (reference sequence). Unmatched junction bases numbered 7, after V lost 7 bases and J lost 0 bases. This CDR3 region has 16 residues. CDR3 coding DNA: TGTGCCAGCAACCCGGGTAGCGGGAGCTCCTACAATGAGCAGTTCTTC. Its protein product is CASNPGSGSSYNEQFF.

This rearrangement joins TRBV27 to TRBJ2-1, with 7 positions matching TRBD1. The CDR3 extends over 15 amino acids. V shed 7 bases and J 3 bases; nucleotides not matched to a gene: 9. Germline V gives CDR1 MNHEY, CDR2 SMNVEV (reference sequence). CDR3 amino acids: CASTETGPFYNEQFF. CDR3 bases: TGTGCCAGCACCGAGACAGGGCCATTCTACAATGAGCAGTTCTTC.

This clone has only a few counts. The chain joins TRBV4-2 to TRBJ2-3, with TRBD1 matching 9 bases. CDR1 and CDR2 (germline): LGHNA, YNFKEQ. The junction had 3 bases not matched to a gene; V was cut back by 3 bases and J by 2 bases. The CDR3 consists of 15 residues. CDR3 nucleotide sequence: TGTGCCAGCAGCCAGACAGGGGGTCTCACAGATACGCAGTATTTT. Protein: CASSQTGGLTDTQYF.

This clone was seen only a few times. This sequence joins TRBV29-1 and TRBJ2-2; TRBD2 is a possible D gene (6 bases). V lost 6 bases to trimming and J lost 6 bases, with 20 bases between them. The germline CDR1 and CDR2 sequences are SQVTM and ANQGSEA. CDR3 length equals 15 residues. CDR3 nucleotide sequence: TGCAGCGTGAACGTTCCGGGAGAAATCCCCGGGGAGCTGTTTTTT. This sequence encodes CSVNVPGEIPGELFF.

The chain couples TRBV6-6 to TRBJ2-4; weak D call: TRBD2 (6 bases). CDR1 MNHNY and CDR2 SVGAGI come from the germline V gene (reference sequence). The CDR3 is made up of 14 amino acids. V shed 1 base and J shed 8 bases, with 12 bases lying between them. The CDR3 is CASSYWGVEDIQYF. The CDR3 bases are TGTGCCAGCAGTTACTGGGGGGTGGAGGACATTCAGTACTTC.

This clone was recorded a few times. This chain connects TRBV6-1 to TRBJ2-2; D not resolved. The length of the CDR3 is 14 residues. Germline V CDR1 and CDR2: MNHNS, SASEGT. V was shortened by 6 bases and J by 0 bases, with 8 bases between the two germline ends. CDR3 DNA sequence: TGTGCCAGCAGGGTCGGAGCGAACACCGGGGAGCTGTTTTTT. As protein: CASRVGANTGELFF.

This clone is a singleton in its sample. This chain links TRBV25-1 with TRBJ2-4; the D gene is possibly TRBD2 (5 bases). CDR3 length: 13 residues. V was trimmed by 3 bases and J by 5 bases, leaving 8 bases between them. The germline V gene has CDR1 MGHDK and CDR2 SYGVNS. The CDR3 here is CASSEWGENIQYF. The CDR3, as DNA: TGTGCCAGCAGTGAGTGGGGAGAAAACATTCAGTACTTC.

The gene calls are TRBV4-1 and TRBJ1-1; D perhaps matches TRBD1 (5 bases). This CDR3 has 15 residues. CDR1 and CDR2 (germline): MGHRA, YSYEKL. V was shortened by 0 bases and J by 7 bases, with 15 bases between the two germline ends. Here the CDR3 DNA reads TGCGCCAGCAGCCAAGATGGGGCCAGGGCTAGTGAAGCTTTCTTT. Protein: CASSQDGARASEAFF.

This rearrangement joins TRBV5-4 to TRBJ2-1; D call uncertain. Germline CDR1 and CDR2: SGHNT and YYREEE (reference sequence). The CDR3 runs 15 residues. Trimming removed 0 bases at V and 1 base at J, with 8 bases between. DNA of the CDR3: TGTGCCAGCAGCTTGGAAGGCGGATCCTACAATGAGCAGTTCTTC. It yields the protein CASSLEGGSYNEQFF.

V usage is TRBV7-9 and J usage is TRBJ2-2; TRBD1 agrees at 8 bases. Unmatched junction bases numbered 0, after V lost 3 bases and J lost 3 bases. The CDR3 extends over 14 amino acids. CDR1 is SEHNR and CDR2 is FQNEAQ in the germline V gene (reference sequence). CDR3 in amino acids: CASSFRGHTGELFF. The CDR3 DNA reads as TGTGCCAGCAGCTTCAGGGGGCACACCGGGGAGCTGTTTTTT. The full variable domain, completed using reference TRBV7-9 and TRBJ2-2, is DTGVSQNPRHKITKRGQNVTFRCDPISEHNRLYWYRQTLGQGPEFLTYFQNEAQLEKSRLLSDRFSAERPKGSFSTLEIQRTEQGDSAMYLCASSFRGHTGELFFGEGSRLTVL.

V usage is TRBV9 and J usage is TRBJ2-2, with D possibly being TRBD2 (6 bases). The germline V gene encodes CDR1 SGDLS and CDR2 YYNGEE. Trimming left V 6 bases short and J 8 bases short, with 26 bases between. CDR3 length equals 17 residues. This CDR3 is CASTATGSGLEGGELFF. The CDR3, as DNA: TGTGCCAGCACCGCCACCGGATCGGGACTTGAGGGGGGGGAGCTGTTTTTT.

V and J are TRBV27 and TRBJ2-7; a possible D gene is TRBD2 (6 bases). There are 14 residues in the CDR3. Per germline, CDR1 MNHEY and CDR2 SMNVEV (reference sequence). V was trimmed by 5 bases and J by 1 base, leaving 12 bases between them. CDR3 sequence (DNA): TGTGCCAGCAGTCTGATCGGGGGTTCCTACGAGCAGTACTTC. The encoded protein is CASSLIGGSYEQYF.

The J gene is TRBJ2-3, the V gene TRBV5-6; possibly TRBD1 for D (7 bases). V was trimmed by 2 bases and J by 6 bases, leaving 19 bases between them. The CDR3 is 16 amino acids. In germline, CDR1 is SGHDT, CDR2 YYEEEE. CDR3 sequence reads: CASSFLSGGLVDTQYF. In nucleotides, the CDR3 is TGTGCCAGCAGCTTTCTCTCAGGGGGGTTAGTCGATACGCAGTATTTT.

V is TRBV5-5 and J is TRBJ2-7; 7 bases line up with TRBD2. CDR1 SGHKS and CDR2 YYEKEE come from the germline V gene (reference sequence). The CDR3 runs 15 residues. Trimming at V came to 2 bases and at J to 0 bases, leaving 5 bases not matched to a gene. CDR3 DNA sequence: TGTGCCAGCAGCTTTTCACTAGCGTTCTCCTACGAGCAGTACTTC. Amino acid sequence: CASSFSLAFSYEQYF. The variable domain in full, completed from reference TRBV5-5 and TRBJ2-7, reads DAGVTQSPTHLIKTRGQQVTLRCSPISGHKSVSWYQQVLGQGPQFIFQYYEKEERGRGNFPDRFSARQFPNYSSELNVNALLLGDSALYLCASSFSLAFSYEQYFGPGTRLTVT.

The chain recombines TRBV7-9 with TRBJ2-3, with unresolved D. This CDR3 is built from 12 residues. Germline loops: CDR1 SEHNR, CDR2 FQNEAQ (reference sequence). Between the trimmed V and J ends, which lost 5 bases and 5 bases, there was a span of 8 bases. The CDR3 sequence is CASSPSGDTQYF. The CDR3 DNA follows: TGTGCCAGCAGCCCCTCCGGAGATACGCAGTATTTT.

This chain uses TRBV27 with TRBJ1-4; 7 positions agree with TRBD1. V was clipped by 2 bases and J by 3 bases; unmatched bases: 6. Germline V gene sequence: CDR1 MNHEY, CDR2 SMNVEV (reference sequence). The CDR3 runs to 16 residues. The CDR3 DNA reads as TGTGCCAGCAGTTTAGTAGGGACAGTTCCTAATGAAAAACTGTTTTTT. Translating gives CASSLVGTVPNEKLFF.

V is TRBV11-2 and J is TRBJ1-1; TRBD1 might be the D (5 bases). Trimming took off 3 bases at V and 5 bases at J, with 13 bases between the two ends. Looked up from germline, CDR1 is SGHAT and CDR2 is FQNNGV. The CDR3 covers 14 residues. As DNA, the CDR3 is TGTGCCAGCAGCTTGGTGGGGGGAGGTACTGAAGCTTTCTTT. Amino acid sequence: CASSLVGGGTEAFF.

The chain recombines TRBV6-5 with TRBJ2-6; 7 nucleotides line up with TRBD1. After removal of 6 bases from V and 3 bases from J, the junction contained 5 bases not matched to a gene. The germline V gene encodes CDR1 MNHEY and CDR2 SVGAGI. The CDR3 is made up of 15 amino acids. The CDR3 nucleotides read TGTGCCAGCAGCTCAGACAGGGTTGGGGCCAACGTCCTGACTTTC. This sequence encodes CASSSDRVGANVLTF.

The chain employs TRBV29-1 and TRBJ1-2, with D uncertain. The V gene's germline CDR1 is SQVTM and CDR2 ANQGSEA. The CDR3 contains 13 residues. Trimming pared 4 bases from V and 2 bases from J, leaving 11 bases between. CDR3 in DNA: TGCAGCGTTGTAGGCACTAAGAACTATGGCTACACCTTC. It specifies CSVVGTKNYGYTF.

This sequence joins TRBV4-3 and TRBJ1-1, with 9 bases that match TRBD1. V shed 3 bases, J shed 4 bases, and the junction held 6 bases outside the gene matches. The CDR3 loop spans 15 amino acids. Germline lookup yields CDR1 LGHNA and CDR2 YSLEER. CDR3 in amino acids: CASSQNRGLLTEAFF. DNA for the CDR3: TGCGCCAGCAGCCAGAACAGGGGGCTTCTCACTGAAGCTTTCTTT.

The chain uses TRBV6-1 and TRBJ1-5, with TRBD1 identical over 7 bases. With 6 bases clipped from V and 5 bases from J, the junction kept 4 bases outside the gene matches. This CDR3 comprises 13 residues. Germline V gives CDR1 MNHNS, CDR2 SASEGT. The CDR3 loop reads CASRNRGHQPQHF. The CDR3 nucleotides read TGTGCCAGCAGAAACAGGGGCCATCAGCCCCAGCATTTT.

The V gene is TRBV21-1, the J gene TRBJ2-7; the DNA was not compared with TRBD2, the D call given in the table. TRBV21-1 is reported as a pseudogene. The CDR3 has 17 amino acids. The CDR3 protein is CASSNLNGGRARYEQYF. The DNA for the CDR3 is TGTGCCAGCAGTAATCTAAATGGCGGGAGGGCCCGCTACGAGCAGTACTTC.

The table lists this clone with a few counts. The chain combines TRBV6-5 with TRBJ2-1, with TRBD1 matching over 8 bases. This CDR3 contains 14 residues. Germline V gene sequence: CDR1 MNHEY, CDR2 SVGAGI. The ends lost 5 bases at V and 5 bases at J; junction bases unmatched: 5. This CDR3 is CASSETGENNEQFF. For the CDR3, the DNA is TGTGCCAGCAGTGAGACAGGGGAAAACAATGAGCAGTTCTTC.

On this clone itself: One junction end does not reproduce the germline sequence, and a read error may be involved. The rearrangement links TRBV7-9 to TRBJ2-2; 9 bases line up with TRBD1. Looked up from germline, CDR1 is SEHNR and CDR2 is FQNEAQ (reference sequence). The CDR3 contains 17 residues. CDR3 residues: CSSSFPGQGLNTGELFF. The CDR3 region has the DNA TGTTCCAGCAGCTTCCCGGGACAGGGCTTGAACACCGGGGAGCTGTTTTTT.